The clone carrying this T cell receptor beta chain has a handful of counts. Antigen unknown. The source of the sample is a study of cytomegalovirus exposure and HLA in healthy donors. Study context: Some 85 million unique TCRs from HLA-typed donors were held in an early data release. Study-wide points: The likely origin of a cluster of highly shared sequence variants was a sequencing artifact. The study reported that TCR beta sequences accurately predicted HLA-A and HLA-B alleles in most subjects. One variant, a missense change in DCLRE1C, was linked in a later analysis to TCR beta V- and J-gene trimming.

PCR employed 60 Vbeta and 13 Jbeta primers. Produced via immunoSEQ multiplex PCR; TCRdb's table is partial and in-frame only. The sample contains under 200,000 clones, around 80% of which appear only once. This clonotype was obtained from a woman between 40 and 55 years old in good health and CMV-seronegative. The sample comprised PBMCs.

The CDR3 DNA is TGTGCCACCTCGGCAGGGGGTTTCTCTGGAAACACCATATATTTT. Its translation: CATSAGGFSGNTIYF. This chain joins TRBV6-6 and TRBJ1-3; TRBD1 aligns across 7 bases. After removal of 10 bases from V and 0 bases from J, the junction contained 9 bases not matched to a gene. CDR3 size: 15 residues. CDR1 MNHNY and CDR2 SVGAGI come from the germline V gene (reference sequence).